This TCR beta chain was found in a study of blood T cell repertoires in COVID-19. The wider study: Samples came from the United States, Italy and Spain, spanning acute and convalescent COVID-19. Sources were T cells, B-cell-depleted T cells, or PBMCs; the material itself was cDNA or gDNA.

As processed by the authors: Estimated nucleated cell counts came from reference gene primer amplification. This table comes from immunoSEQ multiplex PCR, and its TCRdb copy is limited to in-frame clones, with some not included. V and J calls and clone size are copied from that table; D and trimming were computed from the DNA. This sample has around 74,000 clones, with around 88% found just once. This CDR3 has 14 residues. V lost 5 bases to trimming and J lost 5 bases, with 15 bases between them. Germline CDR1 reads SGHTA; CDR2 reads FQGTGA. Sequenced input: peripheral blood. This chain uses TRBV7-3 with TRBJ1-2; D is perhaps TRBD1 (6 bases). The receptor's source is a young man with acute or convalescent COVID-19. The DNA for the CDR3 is TGTGCCAGCAGCCCCCGGGAGGGGGGATATGGCTACACCTTC. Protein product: CASSPREGGYGYTF.